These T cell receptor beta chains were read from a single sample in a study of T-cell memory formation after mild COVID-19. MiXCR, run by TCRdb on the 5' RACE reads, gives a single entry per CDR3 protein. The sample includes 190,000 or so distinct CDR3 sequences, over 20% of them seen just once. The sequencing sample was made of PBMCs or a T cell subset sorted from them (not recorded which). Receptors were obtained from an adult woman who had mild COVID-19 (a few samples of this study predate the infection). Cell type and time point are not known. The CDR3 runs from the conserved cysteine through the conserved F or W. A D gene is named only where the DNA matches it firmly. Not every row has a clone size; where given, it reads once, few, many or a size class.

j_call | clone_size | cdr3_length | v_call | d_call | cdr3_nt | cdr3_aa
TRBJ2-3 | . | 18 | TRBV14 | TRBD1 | TGTGCCAGCAGCACCCGGGACAGGGTCTCCGGGAGTACAGATACGCAGTATTTT | CASSTRDRVSGSTDTQYF
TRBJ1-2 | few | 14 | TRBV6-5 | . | TGTGCCAGCCATGGCGGGTTCGTGGGCTATGGCTACACCTTC | CASHGGFVGYGYTF
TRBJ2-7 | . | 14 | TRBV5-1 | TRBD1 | TGCGCCAGCAGGGAATGGACAGGGCCCCACGAGCAGTACTTC | CASREWTGPHEQYF
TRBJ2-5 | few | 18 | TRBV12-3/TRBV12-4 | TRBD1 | TGTGCCAGCAGTGTCTCCACACGGGACAGGGGTGACCAAGAGACCCAGTACTTC | CASSVSTRDRGDQETQYF
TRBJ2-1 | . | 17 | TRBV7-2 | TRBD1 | TGTGCCAGCAGCTTGATATGGAGGACAGGCTCCTACAATGAGCAGTTCTTC | CASSLIWRTGSYNEQFF
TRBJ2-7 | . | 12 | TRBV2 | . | TGTGCCACCCTGAGGGGCTCCTACGAGCAGTACTTC | CATLRGSYEQYF
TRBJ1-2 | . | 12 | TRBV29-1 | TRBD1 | TGCAGCGCCGCGACAGGGTCTTTGGGCTACACCTTC | CSAATGSLGYTF
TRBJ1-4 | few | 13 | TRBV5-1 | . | TGCGCCAGCAGTCAAACAACTAATGAAAAACTGTTTTTT | CASSQTTNEKLFF
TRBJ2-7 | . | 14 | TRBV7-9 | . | TGTGCCAGCAGCGGGCCTGACGGGCCCTACGAGCAGTACTTC | CASSGPDGPYEQYF
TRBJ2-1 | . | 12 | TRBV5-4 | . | TGTGCCAGCAGCTCTAGGGGGAATGAGCAGTTCTTC | CASSSRGNEQFF
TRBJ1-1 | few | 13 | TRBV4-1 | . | TGCGCCAGCAGCCCTAGGGAGGTGGCTGAAGCTTTCTTT | CASSPREVAEAFF
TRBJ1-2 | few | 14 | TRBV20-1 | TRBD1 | TGCAGTGCTAGGGACCCGGGACAGGGCTATGGCTACACCTTC | CSARDPGQGYGYTF
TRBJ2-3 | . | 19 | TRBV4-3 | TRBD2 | TGCGCCAGCAGCCGCTTACTAGCGGGAGAGTTGGGTGGTTTGGATACGCAGTATTTT | CASSRLLAGELGGLDTQYF
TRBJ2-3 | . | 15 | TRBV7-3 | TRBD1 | TGTGCCAGCAGCTTAACGGGGACAGGGTCCGATACGCAGTATTTT | CASSLTGTGSDTQYF
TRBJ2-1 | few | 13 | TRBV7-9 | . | TGTGCCAGCAGCTTAGCACAGTACAATGAGCAGTTCTTC | CASSLAQYNEQFF
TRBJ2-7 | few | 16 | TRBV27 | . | TGTGCCAGCAGCATCTCCGCCCCGGGACTCCTCTACGAGCAGTACTTC | CASSISAPGLLYEQYF
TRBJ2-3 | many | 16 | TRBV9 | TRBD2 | TGTGCCAGCAGCGGATCGGGCGGGAGCGGAACAGATACGCAGTATTTT | CASSGSGGSGTDTQYF
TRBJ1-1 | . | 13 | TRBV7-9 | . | TGTGCCAGCAGTCCACTGGGGTACACTGAAGCTTTCTTT | CASSPLGYTEAFF
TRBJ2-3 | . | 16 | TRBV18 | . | TGTGCCAGCTCACCACCGGAGCTCCCTCGCACAGATACGCAGTATTTT | CASSPPELPRTDTQYF
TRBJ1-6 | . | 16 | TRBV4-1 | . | TGCGCCAGCAGCCAAGTAGTGGGGAGCGGTAATTCACCCCTCCACTTT | CASSQVVGSGNSPLHF
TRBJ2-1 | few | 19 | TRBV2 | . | TGTGCCAGCAGTGAAGATGTATCGGTAGCGGACAGTAGGGATCCTGAGCAGTTCTTC | CASSEDVSVADSRDPEQFF
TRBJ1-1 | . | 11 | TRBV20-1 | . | TGCAGTGCCGCATGGGAGACTGAAGCTTTCTTT | CSAAWETEAFF
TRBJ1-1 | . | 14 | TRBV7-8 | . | TGTGCCAGCAGCTTAGTTACCAGGGGTAAGGAAGCTTTCTTT | CASSLVTRGKEAFF
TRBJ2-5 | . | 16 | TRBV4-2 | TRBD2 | TGTGCCAGCAGCCAAGATAAAGCGGGAGTAGCCAAGACCCAGTACTTC | CASSQDKAGVAKTQYF
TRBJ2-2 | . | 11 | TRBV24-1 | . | TGTGCCACCAGTGACACCGGGGAGCTGTTTTTT | CATSDTGELFF
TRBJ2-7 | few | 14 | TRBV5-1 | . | TGCGCCAGCAGCTTCCGACAGGACCCCTACGAGCAGTACTTC | CASSFRQDPYEQYF
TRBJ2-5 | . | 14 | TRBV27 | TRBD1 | TGTGCCAGCAGTTCGGACAGGGGGCCGGAGACCCAGTACTTC | CASSSDRGPETQYF
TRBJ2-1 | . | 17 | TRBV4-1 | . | TGCGCCAGCAGCCAAGGGGACGGGACTCCGTTGGACAATGAGCAGTTCTTC | CASSQGDGTPLDNEQFF
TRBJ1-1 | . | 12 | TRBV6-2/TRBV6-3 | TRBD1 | TGTGCCAGCTCTTGGGAGACAGGGGAAGCTTTCTTT | CASSWETGEAFF
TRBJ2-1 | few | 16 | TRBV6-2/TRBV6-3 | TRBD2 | TGTGCCAGCAGGGGACTAGCGGAGAGCTCCTACAATGAGCAGTTCTTC | CASRGLAESSYNEQFF
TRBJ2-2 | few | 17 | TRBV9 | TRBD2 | TGTGCCAGCAGCCCAACCCCGGGACTAGCTAACACCGGGGAGCTGTTTTTT | CASSPTPGLANTGELFF
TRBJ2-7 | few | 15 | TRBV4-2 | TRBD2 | TGTGCCAGCAGCCAAGATTGGACTAGCGGCTACGAGCAGTACTTC | CASSQDWTSGYEQYF
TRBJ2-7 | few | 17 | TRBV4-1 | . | TGCGCCAGCAGCCAAAGCCCTGGGAGTGGGATGGGGAGCGAGCAGTACTTC | CASSQSPGSGMGSEQYF
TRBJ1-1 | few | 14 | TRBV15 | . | TGTGCCACCAGCAGACTTAGAGCGAACACTGAAGCTTTCTTT | CATSRLRANTEAFF
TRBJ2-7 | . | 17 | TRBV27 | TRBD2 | TGTGCCAGCAGTCGACGGACTAGCGGGGGCCTTACCTACGAGCAGTACTTC | CASSRRTSGGLTYEQYF
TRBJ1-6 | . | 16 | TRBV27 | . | TGTGCCAGCAGTTTATCGAAAGAAGGGCCGGATTCACCCCTCCACTTT | CASSLSKEGPDSPLHF
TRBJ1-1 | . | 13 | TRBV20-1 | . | TGCAGTGCTAGAGATTTGGGGAGCACTGAAGCTTTCTTT | CSARDLGSTEAFF
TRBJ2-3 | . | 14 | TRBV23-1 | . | TGCGCCAGCAGTCCCCGGTCTGGCACAGATACGCAGTATTTT | CASSPRSGTDTQYF
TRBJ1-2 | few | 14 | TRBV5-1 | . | TGCGCCAGCAGCTCGGGGGCGGCGATCTATGGCTACACCTTC | CASSSGAAIYGYTF
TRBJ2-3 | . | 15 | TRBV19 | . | TGTGCCAGTAGCCCCCCCGGGGGCATCGGAGATACGCAGTATTTT | CASSPPGGIGDTQYF
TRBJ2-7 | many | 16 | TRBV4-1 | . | TGCGCCAGCAGCCAAGGCGGGGGCACAAGCTCCTACGAGCAGTACTTC | CASSQGGGTSSYEQYF
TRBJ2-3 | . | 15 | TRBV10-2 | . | TGCGCCAGCAGTGGAATCTCCGGGGTAGCAGATACGCAGTATTTT | CASSGISGVADTQYF
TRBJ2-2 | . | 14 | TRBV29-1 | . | TGCAGCGTTGAAAGCGCCATGGGAACCGGGGAGCTGTTTTTT | CSVESAMGTGELFF
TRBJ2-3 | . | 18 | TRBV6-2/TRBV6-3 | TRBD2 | TGTGCCAGCAGTTACTCGATGGTGGGAGGGACGTCGGGTGATACGCAGTATTTT | CASSYSMVGGTSGDTQYF
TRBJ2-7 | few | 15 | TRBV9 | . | TGTGCCAGCAGCGTAGCTACAGGGAGCTCCTACGAGCAGTACTTC | CASSVATGSSYEQYF
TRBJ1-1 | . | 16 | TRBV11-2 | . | TGTGCCAGCAGCTTAGGAGGGCCCCTTGGGAACACTGAAGCTTTCTTT | CASSLGGPLGNTEAFF